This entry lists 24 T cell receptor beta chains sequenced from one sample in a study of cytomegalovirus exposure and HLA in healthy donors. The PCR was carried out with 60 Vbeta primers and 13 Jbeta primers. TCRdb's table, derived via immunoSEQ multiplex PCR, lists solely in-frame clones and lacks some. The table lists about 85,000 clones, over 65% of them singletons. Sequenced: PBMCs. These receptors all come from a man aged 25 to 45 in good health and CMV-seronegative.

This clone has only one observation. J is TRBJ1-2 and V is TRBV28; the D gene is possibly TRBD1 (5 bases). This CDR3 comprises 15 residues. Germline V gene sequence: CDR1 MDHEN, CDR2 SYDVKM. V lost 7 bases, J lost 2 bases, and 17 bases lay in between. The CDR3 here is CASTTREDTNYGYTF. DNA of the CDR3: TGTGCCAGCACCACAAGAGAGGACACGAACTATGGCTACACCTTC.

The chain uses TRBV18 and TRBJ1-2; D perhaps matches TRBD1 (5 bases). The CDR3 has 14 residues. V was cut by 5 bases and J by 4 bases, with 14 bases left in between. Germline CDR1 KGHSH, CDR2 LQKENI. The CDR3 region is CASSSGLAVYGYTF. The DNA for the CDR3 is TGTGCCAGCTCATCGGGACTGGCAGTCTATGGCTACACCTTC.

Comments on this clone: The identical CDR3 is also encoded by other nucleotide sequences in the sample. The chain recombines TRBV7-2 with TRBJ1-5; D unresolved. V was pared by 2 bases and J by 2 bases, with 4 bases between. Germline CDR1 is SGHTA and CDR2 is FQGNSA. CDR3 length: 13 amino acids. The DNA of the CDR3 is TGTGCCAGCAGCTTAAGAGGCAATCAGCCCCAGCATTTT. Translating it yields CASSLRGNQPQHF.

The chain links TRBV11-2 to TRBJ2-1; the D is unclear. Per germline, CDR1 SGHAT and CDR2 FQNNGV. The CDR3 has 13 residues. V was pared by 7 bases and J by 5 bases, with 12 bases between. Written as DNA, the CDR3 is TGTGCCAGCAACTACGGGTTCGACAATGAGCAGTTCTTC. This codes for CASNYGFDNEQFF.

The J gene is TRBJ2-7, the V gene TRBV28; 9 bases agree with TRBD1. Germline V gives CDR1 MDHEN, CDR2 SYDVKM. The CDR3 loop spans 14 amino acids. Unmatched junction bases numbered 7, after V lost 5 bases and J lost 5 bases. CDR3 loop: CASSLPGTGNEQYF. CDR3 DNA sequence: TGTGCCAGCAGTCTCCCCGGGACAGGGAACGAGCAGTACTTC.

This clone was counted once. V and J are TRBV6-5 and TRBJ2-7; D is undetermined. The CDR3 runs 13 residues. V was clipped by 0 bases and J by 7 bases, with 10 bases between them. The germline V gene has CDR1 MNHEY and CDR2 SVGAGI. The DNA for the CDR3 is TGTGCCAGCAGTTACTCGAGTACGGTTGAGCAGTACTTC. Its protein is CASSYSSTVEQYF.

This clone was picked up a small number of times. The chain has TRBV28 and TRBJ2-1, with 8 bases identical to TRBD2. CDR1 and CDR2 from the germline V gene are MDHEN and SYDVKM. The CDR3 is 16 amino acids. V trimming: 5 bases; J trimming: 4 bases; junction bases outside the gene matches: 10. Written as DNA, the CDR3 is TGTGCCAGCAGTACTCACACTAGCGGAGGGTACAATGAGCAGTTCTTC. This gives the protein CASSTHTSGGYNEQFF.

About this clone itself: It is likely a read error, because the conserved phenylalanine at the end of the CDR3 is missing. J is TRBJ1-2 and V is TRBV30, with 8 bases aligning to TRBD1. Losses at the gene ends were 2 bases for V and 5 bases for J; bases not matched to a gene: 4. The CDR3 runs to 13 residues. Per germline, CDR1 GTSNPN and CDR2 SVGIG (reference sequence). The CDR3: CAWSRDRPYGYTL. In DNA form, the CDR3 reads TGTGCCTGGAGTAGGGACAGGCCATATGGCTACACCCTC.

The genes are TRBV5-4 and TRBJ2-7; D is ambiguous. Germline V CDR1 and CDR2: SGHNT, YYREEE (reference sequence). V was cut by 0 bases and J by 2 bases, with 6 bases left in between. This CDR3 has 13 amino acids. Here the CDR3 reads CASSLERPYEQYF. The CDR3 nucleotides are TGTGCCAGCAGCTTGGAGAGGCCCTACGAGCAGTACTTC.

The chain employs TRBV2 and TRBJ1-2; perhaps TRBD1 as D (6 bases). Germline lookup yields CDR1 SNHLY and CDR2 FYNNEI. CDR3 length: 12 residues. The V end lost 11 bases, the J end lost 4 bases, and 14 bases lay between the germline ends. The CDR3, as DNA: TGTGCCGGGAGGGGGGGGACCTATGGCTACACCTTC. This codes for CAGRGGTYGYTF.

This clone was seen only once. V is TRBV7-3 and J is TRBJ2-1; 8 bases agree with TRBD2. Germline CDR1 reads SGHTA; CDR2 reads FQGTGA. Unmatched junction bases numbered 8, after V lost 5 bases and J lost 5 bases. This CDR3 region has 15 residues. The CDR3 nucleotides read TGTGCCAGCAGCCCGCCAGCGGGGGCCAACAATGAGCAGTTCTTC. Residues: CASSPPAGANNEQFF.

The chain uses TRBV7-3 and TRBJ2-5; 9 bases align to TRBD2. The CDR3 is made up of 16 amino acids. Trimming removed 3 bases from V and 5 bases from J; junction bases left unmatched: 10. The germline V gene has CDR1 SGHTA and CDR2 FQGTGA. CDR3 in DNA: TGTGCCAGCAGCTTTCGAGCGGGAGGTATATCGGAGACCCAGTACTTC. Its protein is CASSFRAGGISETQYF.

The CDR3 loop reads CASSTTSGSRETQYF. CDR3 in DNA: TGTGCCAGCAGCACGACTAGCGGGAGTAGAGAGACCCAGTACTTC. The chain couples TRBV5-4 to TRBJ2-5; 12 nucleotides align to TRBD2. V dropped 4 bases and J dropped 4; count of bases not matched to a gene: 5. CDR3 length: 15 amino acids. Germline CDR1 reads SGHNT; CDR2 reads YYREEE (reference sequence).

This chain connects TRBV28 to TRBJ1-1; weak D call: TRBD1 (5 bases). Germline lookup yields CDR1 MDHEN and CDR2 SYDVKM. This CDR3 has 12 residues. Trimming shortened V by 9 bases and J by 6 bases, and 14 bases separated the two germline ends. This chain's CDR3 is CASQGETPEAFF. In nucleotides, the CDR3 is TGTGCCAGTCAGGGTGAGACTCCTGAAGCTTTCTTT.

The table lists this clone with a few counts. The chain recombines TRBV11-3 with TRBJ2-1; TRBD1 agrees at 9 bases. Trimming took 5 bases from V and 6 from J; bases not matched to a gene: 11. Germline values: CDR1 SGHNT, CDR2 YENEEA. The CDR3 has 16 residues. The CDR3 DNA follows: TGTGCCAGCAGCACGACCGGGACAGGGCTAGGCAATGAGCAGTTCTTC. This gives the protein CASSTTGTGLGNEQFF. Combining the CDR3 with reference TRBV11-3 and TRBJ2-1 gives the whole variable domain EAGVVQSPRYKIIEKKQPVAFWCNPISGHNTLYWYLQNLGQGPELLIRYENEEAVDDSQLPKDRFSAERLKGVDSTLKIQPAELGDSAVYLCASSTTGTGLGNEQFFGPGTRLTVL.

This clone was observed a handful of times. This chain's CDR3 is CASSPRTATNTEAFF. The CDR3 DNA reads TGTGCCAGCAGTCCACGGACAGCGACGAACACTGAAGCTTTCTTT. The V and J genes are TRBV27 and TRBJ1-1, with D possibly being TRBD1 (6 bases). This CDR3 has 15 residues. Trimming removed 5 bases from V and 1 base from J, with 14 bases in between. CDR1 MNHEY and CDR2 SMNVEV come from the germline V gene (reference sequence).

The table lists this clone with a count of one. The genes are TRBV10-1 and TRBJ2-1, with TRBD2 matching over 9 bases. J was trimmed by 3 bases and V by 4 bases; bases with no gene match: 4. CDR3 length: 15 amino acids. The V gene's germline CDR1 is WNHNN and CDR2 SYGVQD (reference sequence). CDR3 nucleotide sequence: TGCGCCAGCAGTGGGCTAGCGGGAAACTACAATGAGCAGTTCTTC. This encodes CASSGLAGNYNEQFF.

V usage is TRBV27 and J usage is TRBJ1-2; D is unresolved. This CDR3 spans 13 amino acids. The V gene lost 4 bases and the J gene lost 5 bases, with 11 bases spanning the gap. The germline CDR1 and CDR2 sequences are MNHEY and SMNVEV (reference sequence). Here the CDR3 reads CASSSTEDYGYTF. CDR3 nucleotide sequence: TGTGCCAGCAGTTCGACGGAGGATTATGGCTACACCTTC.

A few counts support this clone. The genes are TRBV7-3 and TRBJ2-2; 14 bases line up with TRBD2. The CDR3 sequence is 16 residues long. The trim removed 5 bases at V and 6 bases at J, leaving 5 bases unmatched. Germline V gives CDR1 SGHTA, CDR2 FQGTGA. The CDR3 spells CASSRGLAGASGELFF. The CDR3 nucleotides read TGTGCCAGCAGCAGGGGACTAGCGGGAGCGTCCGGGGAGCTGTTTTTT.

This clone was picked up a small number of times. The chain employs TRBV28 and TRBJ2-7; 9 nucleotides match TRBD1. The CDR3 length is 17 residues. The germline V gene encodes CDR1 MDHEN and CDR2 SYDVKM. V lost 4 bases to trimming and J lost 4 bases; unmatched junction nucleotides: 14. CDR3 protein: CASSSSRFGQGMYEQYF. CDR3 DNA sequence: TGTGCCAGCAGTTCATCCCGGTTCGGACAGGGGATGTACGAGCAGTACTTC. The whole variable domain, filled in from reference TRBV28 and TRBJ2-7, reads DVKVTQSSRYLVKRTGEKVFLECVQDMDHENMFWYRQDPGLGLRLIYFSYDVKMKEKGDIPEGYSVSREKKERFSLILESASTNQTSMYLCASSSSRFGQGMYEQYFGPGTRLTVT.

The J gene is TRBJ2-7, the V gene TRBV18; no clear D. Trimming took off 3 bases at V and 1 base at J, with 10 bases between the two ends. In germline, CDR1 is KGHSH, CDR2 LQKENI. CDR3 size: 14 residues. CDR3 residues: CASSPTTQSYEQYF. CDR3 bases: TGTGCCAGCTCACCCACGACTCAGTCCTACGAGCAGTACTTC. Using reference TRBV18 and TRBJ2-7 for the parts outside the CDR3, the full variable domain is NAGVMQNPRHLVRRRGQEARLRCSPMKGHSHVYWYRQLPEEGLKFMVYLQKENIIDESGMPKERFSAEFPKEGPSILRIQQVVRGDSAAYFCASSPTTQSYEQYFGPGTRLTVT.

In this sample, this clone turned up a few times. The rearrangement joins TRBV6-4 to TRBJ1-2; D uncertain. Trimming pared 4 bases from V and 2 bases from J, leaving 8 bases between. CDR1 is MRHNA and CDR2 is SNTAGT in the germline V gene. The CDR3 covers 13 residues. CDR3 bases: TGTGCCAGCAGTGGGGGAGTGAACTATGGCTACACCTTC. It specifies CASSGGVNYGYTF.

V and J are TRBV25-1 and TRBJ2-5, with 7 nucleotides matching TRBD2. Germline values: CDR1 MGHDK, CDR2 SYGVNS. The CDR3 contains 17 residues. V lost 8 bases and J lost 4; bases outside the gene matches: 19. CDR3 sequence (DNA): TGTGCCAGCGCAGGCCTAGGACTAGTCGGAGGCGGAGAGACCCAGTACTTC. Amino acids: CASAGLGLVGGGETQYF.

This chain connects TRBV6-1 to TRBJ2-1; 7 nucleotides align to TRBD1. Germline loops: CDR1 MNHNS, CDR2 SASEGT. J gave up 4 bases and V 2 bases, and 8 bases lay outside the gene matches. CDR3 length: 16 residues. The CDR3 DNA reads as TGTGCCAGCAGTGAATTTTTGAGACAGGGTTACAATGAGCAGTTCTTC. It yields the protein CASSEFLRQGYNEQFF.